This entry concerns a single T cell receptor (beta chain). This record comes from a study of blood T cell repertoires in COVID-19. Generated by immunoSEQ multiplex PCR, the TCRdb table keeps only in-frame clones and is missing some. The profile covers about 110,000 clones, with 55% to 75% appearing a single time and around 1.9% taken by the ten largest. V was clipped by 0 bases and J by 5 bases, with 7 bases between them. The CDR3 consists of 14 residues. Germline V gene lookup returns CDR1 ENHRY and CDR2 SYGVKD. J is TRBJ2-2 and V is TRBV10-3; the D is unclear. The clonotype originates from a woman in her forties with acute or convalescent COVID-19. Material for sequencing was peripheral blood. DNA for the CDR3: TGTGCCATCAGTGAGTCGACGGGTACCGGGGAGCTGTTTTTT. It encodes CAISESTGTGELFF.